This TCR beta chain was observed in a study of sequential checkpoint blockade in melanoma. Study-wide background: Maintenance nivolumab came after either treatment sequence. DNA from around 87 pretreatment tumor samples underwent TCRβ immunosequencing. Findings and limits, study-wide: Pretreatment TIL clonality tracked with response in the nivolumab-first arm.

Described treatment: randomized to nivolumab then ipilimumab (arm A) or the reverse (arm B). The data were produced by immunoSEQ multiplex PCR, yet TCRdb's version contains in-frame clones alone and is incomplete. This sample carries roughly 9,200 clones, approximately 25% of them seen once, and the ten largest clones take around a tenth. With 5 bases removed from V and 4 bases from J, the gap between germline ends came to 18 bases. This CDR3 is 15 amino acids long. Germline assignment: CDR1 SGHNT and CDR2 YENEEA. This clone was detected ten times or more. Its antigen is not known. This specimen consisted of tumor tissue (inferred from file names), obtained from a patient given nivolumab and ipilimumab in sequence. This chain uses TRBV11-3 with TRBJ2-7; the D gene could be TRBD1 or TRBD2 (5 bases each). The receptor's source is a human donor with melanoma. CDR3 loop: CASSQGDPLPYEQYF. In DNA form, the CDR3 reads TGTGCCAGCAGCCAGGGAGACCCGCTCCCGTACGAGCAGTACTTC.